What follows are 4 T cell receptor beta chains derived from one specimen sequenced in a study of OX40 agonist ivuxolimab in advanced cancers. Profiled with immunoSEQ multiplex PCR; TCRdb holds only in-frame clones, not every one. The sample carries 90,000 to 95,000 clones, roughly 86% recorded once. This specimen consisted of CD4+ or CD8+ T cells sorted from blood, obtained in a trial of the OX40 agonist ivuxolimab. These receptors came from an adult with an advanced solid tumor such as melanoma, head and neck, liver or kidney cancer.

This clone was counted once. The chain recombines TRBV19 with TRBJ1-1; TRBD1 is a possible D gene (6 bases). The germline V gene has CDR1 LNHDA and CDR2 SQIVND (reference sequence). The CDR3 is 12 amino acids. V shed 5 bases and J shed 4 bases, with 8 bases lying between them. The CDR3 coding sequence is TGTGCCAGTAGTGCCAGGGGCACTGAAGCTTTCTTT. This gives the protein CASSARGTEAFF.

This chain connects TRBV6-6 to TRBJ1-2; 8 bases fit TRBD1. Germline CDR1 reads MNHNY; CDR2 reads SVGAGI (reference sequence). With 5 bases clipped from V and 4 bases from J, the junction kept 9 bases outside the gene matches. The CDR3 has 15 amino acids. This CDR3 reads CASSTSGTGSYGYTF. For the CDR3, the DNA is TGTGCCAGCAGTACATCCGGGACAGGCAGCTATGGCTACACCTTC.

The V and J genes are TRBV11-3 and TRBJ2-7, with 14 bases that match TRBD2. The V gene's germline CDR1 is SGHNT and CDR2 YENEEA. V was clipped by 5 bases and J by 0 bases; unmatched bases: 9. The CDR3 totals 18 residues. CDR3 nucleotide sequence: TGTGCCAGCAGCCTACGGACTAGCGGGAGGCTACGCTCCTACGAGCAGTACGTC. This gives the protein CASSLRTSGRLRSYEQYV.

The genes are TRBV28 and TRBJ2-1, with TRBD2 matching 14 bases. CDR1 is MDHEN and CDR2 is SYDVKM in the germline V gene. This CDR3 contains 15 residues. With V trimmed by 6 bases and J by 10 bases, 8 bases remained unmatched. The CDR3 DNA follows: TGTGCCAGCAGGGGGGGACTAGCGGGAGCTGTGGAGCAGTTCTTC. It is translated as CASRGGLAGAVEQFF. The whole variable domain, filled in from reference TRBV28 and TRBJ2-1, reads DVKVTQSSRYLVKRTGEKVFLECVQDMDHENMFWYRQDPGLGLRLIYFSYDVKMKEKGDIPEGYSVSREKKERFSLILESASTNQTSMYLCASRGGLAGAVEQFFGPGTRLTVL.